This T cell receptor beta chain was sequenced for a study of metastatic and nonmetastatic thyroid tumors. This clone turned up a few times. A junction boundary mismatches the germline segment, possibly from a read error. This CDR3 has 12 residues. Germline-derived CDR1 and CDR2 are SNHLY and FYNNEI. TCRdb used MiXCR to call clones anew from the PCR reads. The sample records 25,000 to 30,000 clones, 20% to 30% being singletons. All patients reached thyroid surgery having received no treatment beforehand. This sequence joins TRBV2 and TRBJ2-5, with D unresolved. The TCR sequence derives from a female donor with papillary thyroid cancer or a benign thyroid nodule (not recorded which). Some clones in this sample may be carry-over from other donors' samples. Sequenced: blood. The CDR3 nucleotides are TGTGCCAGCAGGTACAACCAAGATACCCAGTACTTC. Amino acids: CASRYNQDTQYF.